This entry concerns a single T cell receptor beta chain. These data are taken from a study of blood T cell repertoires in COVID-19. In the source study's methods: Amplification from reference gene primers served as the basis for estimated nucleated cell counts. TCRdb's table, derived via immunoSEQ multiplex PCR, lists solely in-frame clones and lacks some. V, J and clone size derive from that table, while D and trimming were established from the DNA sequence. The sample has about 220,000 clones; 82% are singletons. All enrollees were about 18 to 89 years old and from roughly 26 US areas. Recovery among Cohort 3 donors was established by two negative PCRs, clearance, or symptom resolution. This CDR3 spans 16 amino acids.

The receptor comes from a woman aged 55-70 years who had recovered from COVID-19. This chain joins TRBV12-2 and TRBJ2-7; the table calls TRBD1, which could not be checked here. TRBV12-2 has pseudogene status. The sequencing sample was made of PBMCs or T cells enriched from blood (not recorded which). CDR3 amino acids: CASRLPPQDIPYRQYF. In DNA, the CDR3 is TGTGCAAGTCGCTTACCCCCGCAGGACATCCCCTATAGGCAGTACTTC.